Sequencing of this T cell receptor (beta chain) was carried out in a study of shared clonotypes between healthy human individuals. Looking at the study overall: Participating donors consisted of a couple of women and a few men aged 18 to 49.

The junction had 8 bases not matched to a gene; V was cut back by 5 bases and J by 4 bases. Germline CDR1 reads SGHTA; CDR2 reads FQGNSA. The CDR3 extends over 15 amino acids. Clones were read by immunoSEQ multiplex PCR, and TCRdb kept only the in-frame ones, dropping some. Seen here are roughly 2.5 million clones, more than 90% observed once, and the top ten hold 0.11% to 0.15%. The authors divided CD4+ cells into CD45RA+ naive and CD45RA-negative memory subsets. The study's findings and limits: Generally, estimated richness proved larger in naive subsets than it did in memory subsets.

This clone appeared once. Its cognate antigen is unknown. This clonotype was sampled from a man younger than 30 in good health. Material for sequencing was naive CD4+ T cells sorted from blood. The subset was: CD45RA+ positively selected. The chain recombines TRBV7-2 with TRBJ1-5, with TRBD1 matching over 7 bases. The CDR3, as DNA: TGTGCCAGCAGCACCCGGGACAGCTTTAATCAGCCCCAGCATTTT. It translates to CASSTRDSFNQPQHF.